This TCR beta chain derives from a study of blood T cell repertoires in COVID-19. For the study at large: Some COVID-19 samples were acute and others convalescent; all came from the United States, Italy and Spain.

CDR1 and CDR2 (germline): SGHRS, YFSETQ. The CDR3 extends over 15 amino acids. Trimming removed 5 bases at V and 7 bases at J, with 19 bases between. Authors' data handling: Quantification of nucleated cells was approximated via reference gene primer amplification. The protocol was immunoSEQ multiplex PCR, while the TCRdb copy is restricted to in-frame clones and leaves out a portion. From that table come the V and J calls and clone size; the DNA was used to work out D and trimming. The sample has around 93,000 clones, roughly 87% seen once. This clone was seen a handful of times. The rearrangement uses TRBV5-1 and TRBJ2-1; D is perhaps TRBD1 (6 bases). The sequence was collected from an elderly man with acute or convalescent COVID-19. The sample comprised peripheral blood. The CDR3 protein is CASSRTTGTKNEQFF. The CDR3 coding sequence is TGCGCCAGCAGTCGAACAACAGGGACGAAAAATGAGCAGTTCTTC.